A selection of T cell receptor beta chains follows, all from one sample in a study of blood T cell repertoires in COVID-19. The protocol was immunoSEQ multiplex PCR, while the TCRdb copy is restricted to in-frame clones and leaves out a portion. The top ten hold roughly 2.1% of the sample, which has 250,000 to 350,000 clones, roughly 87% seen once. Sequencing was performed on peripheral blood. The receptors derive from a man younger than 35 with active or convalescent COVID-19. Both conserved end residues are part of each CDR3. Each record gives: J gene, D gene, CDR3 length, clone size, V gene, CDR3 protein, CDR3 DNA. The D gene is left open where the match is weak. The size entry is marked missing in some rows and otherwise reads once, few, many or a size class.

J gene: TRBJ2-3
D gene: TRBD2
CDR3 length: 17
clone size: .
V gene: TRBV10-3
CDR3 protein: CAIRKHYLAGDTDTQYF
CDR3 DNA: TGTGCCATCAGAAAACATTACCTAGCGGGGGACACAGATACGCAGTATTTT

J gene: TRBJ1-2
D gene: TRBD1
CDR3 length: 13
clone size: .
V gene: TRBV7-9
CDR3 protein: CASSPATGIGYTF
CDR3 DNA: TGTGCCAGCAGCCCCGCGACAGGGATTGGCTACACCTTC

J gene: TRBJ2-7
D gene: .
CDR3 length: 18
clone size: .
V gene: TRBV21-1
CDR3 protein: CASSKFTGQEISSYEQYF
CDR3 DNA: TGTGCCAGCAGCAAATTTACCGGACAGGAGATTTCTTCCTACGAGCAGTACTTC

J gene: TRBJ2-7
D gene: TRBD2
CDR3 length: 15
clone size: .
V gene: TRBV27
CDR3 protein: CASSSIGTSSYEQYF
CDR3 DNA: TGTGCCAGCAGTTCCATCGGGACTAGCTCCTACGAGCAGTACTTC

J gene: TRBJ1-1
D gene: .
CDR3 length: 15
clone size: .
V gene: TRBV5-1
CDR3 protein: CASSLGHSLNTEAFF
CDR3 DNA: TGCGCCAGCAGCTTGGGTCACAGCCTGAACACTGAAGCTTTCTTT

J gene: TRBJ2-3
D gene: TRBD2
CDR3 length: 16
clone size: .
V gene: TRBV2
CDR3 protein: CASSPGTSGGGDTQYF
CDR3 DNA: TGTGCCAGCAGTCCCGGGACTAGCGGGGGTGGGGATACGCAGTATTTT

J gene: TRBJ2-7
D gene: TRBD2
CDR3 length: 14
clone size: .
V gene: TRBV3-1/TRBV3-2
CDR3 protein: CASSQDWGGTEQYF
CDR3 DNA: TGTGCCAGCAGCCAAGATTGGGGAGGGACCGAGCAGTACTTC

J gene: TRBJ1-5
D gene: TRBD1
CDR3 length: 14
clone size: few
V gene: TRBV13
CDR3 protein: CASSYRDSNQPQHF
CDR3 DNA: TGTGCCAGCAGCTACCGGGACAGTAATCAGCCCCAGCATTTT

J gene: TRBJ1-1
D gene: .
CDR3 length: 13
clone size: .
V gene: TRBV12-3/TRBV12-4
CDR3 protein: CASSQGLNTEAFF
CDR3 DNA: TGTGCCAGCAGTCAGGGGTTGAACACTGAAGCTTTCTTT

J gene: TRBJ1-2
D gene: .
CDR3 length: 13
clone size: .
V gene: TRBV5-4
CDR3 protein: CASSLGQAFGYTF
CDR3 DNA: TGTGCCAGCAGCTTGGGACAGGCTTTTGGCTACACCTTC

J gene: TRBJ1-5
D gene: .
CDR3 length: 14
clone size: .
V gene: TRBV19
CDR3 protein: CASSILTQNQPQHF
CDR3 DNA: TGTGCCAGTAGTATCTTGACACAAAATCAGCCCCAGCATTTT

J gene: TRBJ1-5
D gene: .
CDR3 length: 16
clone size: .
V gene: TRBV9
CDR3 protein: CASSVGTGASNQPQHF
CDR3 DNA: TGTGCCAGCAGCGTTGGTACAGGAGCTAGCAATCAGCCCCAGCATTTT

J gene: TRBJ2-7
D gene: .
CDR3 length: 15
clone size: once
V gene: TRBV4-1
CDR3 protein: CASSQVSGDRYEQYF
CDR3 DNA: TGCGCCAGCAGCCAAGTATCGGGAGATCGGTACGAGCAGTACTTC

J gene: TRBJ2-7
D gene: TRBD2
CDR3 length: 17
clone size: few
V gene: TRBV14
CDR3 protein: CASSQGFSGAASYEQYF
CDR3 DNA: TGTGCCAGCAGCCAAGGATTCAGCGGGGCAGCTTCCTACGAGCAGTACTTC

J gene: TRBJ2-7
D gene: .
CDR3 length: 13
clone size: .
V gene: TRBV28
CDR3 protein: CASSAGTYYEQYF
CDR3 DNA: TGTGCCAGCAGCGCCGGGACTTACTACGAGCAGTACTTC

J gene: TRBJ2-1
D gene: .
CDR3 length: 11
clone size: .
V gene: TRBV7-3
CDR3 protein: CASFRGAFWIF
CDR3 DNA: TGTGCCTCCTTCCGGGGGGCGTTCTGGATCTTC

J gene: TRBJ1-2
D gene: .
CDR3 length: 11
clone size: .
V gene: TRBV20-1
CDR3 protein: CSAPGLNGYTF
CDR3 DNA: TGCAGTGCTCCCGGACTTAATGGCTACACCTTC

J gene: TRBJ1-4
D gene: .
CDR3 length: 15
clone size: .
V gene: TRBV27
CDR3 protein: CASSPRGRVNEKLFF
CDR3 DNA: TGTGCCAGCAGCCCACGGGGAAGGGTAAATGAAAAACTGTTTTTT

J gene: TRBJ2-7
D gene: TRBD1
CDR3 length: 14
clone size: .
V gene: TRBV5-4
CDR3 protein: CASSFQGAQYEQYF
CDR3 DNA: TGTGCCAGCAGCTTTCAGGGGGCGCAATACGAGCAGTACTTC

J gene: TRBJ2-7
D gene: TRBD1
CDR3 length: 12
clone size: .
V gene: TRBV7-2
CDR3 protein: CASSRDRPVQYF
CDR3 DNA: TGTGCCAGCAGCCGGGACAGGCCAGTGCAGTACTTC

J gene: TRBJ2-3
D gene: .
CDR3 length: 16
clone size: .
V gene: TRBV4-1
CDR3 protein: CASSPLWSDFTDTQYF
CDR3 DNA: TGCGCCAGCAGCCCGCTTTGGAGTGACTTCACAGATACGCAGTATTTT

J gene: TRBJ2-3
D gene: TRBD2
CDR3 length: 16
clone size: .
V gene: TRBV2
CDR3 protein: CASSTARGGRTDTQYF
CDR3 DNA: TGTGCCAGCAGCACCGCTCGCGGGGGGCGCACAGATACGCAGTATTTT

J gene: TRBJ2-5
D gene: TRBD1
CDR3 length: 14
clone size: .
V gene: TRBV13
CDR3 protein: CASSRPDRVETQYF
CDR3 DNA: TGTGCCAGCAGCCGGCCCGACAGGGTGGAGACCCAGTACTTC

J gene: TRBJ1-2
D gene: .
CDR3 length: 12
clone size: .
V gene: TRBV28
CDR3 protein: CASTGDYDGYTF
CDR3 DNA: TGTGCCAGCACCGGGGACTATGATGGCTACACCTTC

J gene: TRBJ2-1
D gene: .
CDR3 length: 15
clone size: .
V gene: TRBV5-1
CDR3 protein: CASSLPDGAYNEQFF
CDR3 DNA: TGCGCCAGCAGCTTGCCTGATGGAGCCTACAATGAGCAGTTCTTC

J gene: TRBJ2-7
D gene: TRBD1
CDR3 length: 17
clone size: .
V gene: TRBV24-1
CDR3 protein: CATEQGVFPMSVNEQYF
CDR3 DNA: TGTGCCACCGAGCAGGGGGTTTTTCCCATGTCAGTCAACGAGCAGTACTTC

J gene: TRBJ1-3
D gene: .
CDR3 length: 14
clone size: .
V gene: TRBV9
CDR3 protein: CASSALGVGNTIYF
CDR3 DNA: TGTGCCAGCAGCGCCCTAGGGGTTGGAAACACCATATATTTT

J gene: TRBJ1-2
D gene: TRBD1
CDR3 length: 17
clone size: .
V gene: TRBV20-1
CDR3 protein: CSASQLSRDRGNYGYTF
CDR3 DNA: TGCAGTGCTAGTCAGTTGTCTCGTGACAGGGGTAACTATGGCTACACCTTC

J gene: TRBJ2-1
D gene: .
CDR3 length: 13
clone size: .
V gene: TRBV6-1
CDR3 protein: CASSEWPMDEQFF
CDR3 DNA: TGTGCCAGCAGTGAATGGCCCATGGATGAGCAGTTCTTC

J gene: TRBJ2-7
D gene: TRBD2
CDR3 length: 15
clone size: .
V gene: TRBV6-7
CDR3 protein: CASSLPGLQPYEQYF
CDR3 DNA: TGTGCCAGCAGTCTACCGGGACTACAACCCTACGAGCAGTACTTC

J gene: TRBJ2-1
D gene: .
CDR3 length: 16
clone size: .
V gene: TRBV7-6
CDR3 protein: CASSLVRGFNQDEQFF
CDR3 DNA: TGTGCCAGCAGCTTAGTTCGAGGGTTCAATCAGGATGAGCAGTTCTTC

J gene: TRBJ2-1
D gene: TRBD2
CDR3 length: 15
clone size: .
V gene: TRBV28
CDR3 protein: CASSLLAGGPNEQFF
CDR3 DNA: TGTGCCAGCAGTCTACTAGCGGGGGGGCCCAATGAGCAGTTCTTC

J gene: TRBJ2-5
D gene: .
CDR3 length: 13
clone size: .
V gene: TRBV5-4
CDR3 protein: CASSLVSQETQYF
CDR3 DNA: TGTGCCAGCAGCTTGGTTTCGCAAGAGACCCAGTACTTC

J gene: TRBJ1-1
D gene: .
CDR3 length: 19
clone size: .
V gene: TRBV6-4
CDR3 protein: CASIPTGEAVSQMNTEAFF
CDR3 DNA: TGTGCCAGCATTCCGACAGGAGAGGCGGTGTCACAGATGAACACTGAAGCTTTCTTT

J gene: TRBJ2-7
D gene: .
CDR3 length: 14
clone size: .
V gene: TRBV11-2
CDR3 protein: CASSLSGGGYEQYF
CDR3 DNA: TGTGCCAGCAGCTTATCCGGGGGTGGCTACGAGCAGTACTTC

J gene: TRBJ2-1
D gene: TRBD2
CDR3 length: 16
clone size: .
V gene: TRBV7-9
CDR3 protein: CASSSPGSGGIGEQFF
CDR3 DNA: TGTGCCAGCAGCTCCCCCGGTAGCGGGGGCATTGGCGAGCAGTTCTTC

J gene: TRBJ1-2
D gene: .
CDR3 length: 12
clone size: .
V gene: TRBV29-1
CDR3 protein: CSVDSGGYGYTF
CDR3 DNA: TGCAGCGTTGACTCAGGCGGGTATGGCTACACCTTC

J gene: TRBJ2-7
D gene: TRBD1
CDR3 length: 14
clone size: .
V gene: TRBV28
CDR3 protein: CASNPGQGIYEQYF
CDR3 DNA: TGTGCCAGCAATCCGGGACAGGGGATCTACGAGCAGTACTTC

J gene: TRBJ1-1
D gene: .
CDR3 length: 15
clone size: .
V gene: TRBV2
CDR3 protein: CASSELRGANTEAFF
CDR3 DNA: TGTGCCAGCAGTGAATTGCGGGGGGCGAACACTGAAGCTTTCTTT

J gene: TRBJ1-2
D gene: .
CDR3 length: 14
clone size: .
V gene: TRBV9
CDR3 protein: CASSVGGPHYGYTF
CDR3 DNA: TGTGCCAGCAGCGTAGGAGGGCCCCACTATGGCTACACCTTC

J gene: TRBJ2-1
D gene: .
CDR3 length: 15
clone size: .
V gene: TRBV7-9
CDR3 protein: CASSRSSASYNEQFF
CDR3 DNA: TGTGCCAGCAGTCGTAGTTCCGCTTCCTACAATGAGCAGTTCTTC

J gene: TRBJ2-7
D gene: .
CDR3 length: 14
clone size: .
V gene: TRBV11-2
CDR3 protein: CASSRIRGAGEQYF
CDR3 DNA: TGTGCCAGCAGCCGCATCCGGGGGGCAGGTGAGCAGTACTTC

J gene: TRBJ2-3
D gene: TRBD1
CDR3 length: 14
clone size: .
V gene: TRBV28
CDR3 protein: CASSTGVQGDTQYF
CDR3 DNA: TGTGCCAGCAGTACAGGGGTACAAGGAGATACGCAGTATTTT

J gene: TRBJ1-6
D gene: TRBD1
CDR3 length: 15
clone size: few
V gene: TRBV6-5
CDR3 protein: CASSPRDRGHSPLHF
CDR3 DNA: TGTGCCAGCAGTCCGCGGGACAGGGGGCATTCACCCCTCCACTTT

J gene: TRBJ1-4
D gene: .
CDR3 length: 16
clone size: .
V gene: TRBV9
CDR3 protein: CASSVDGRVEVEKLFF
CDR3 DNA: TGTGCCAGCAGCGTAGATGGAAGGGTGGAGGTGGAAAAACTGTTTTTT

J gene: TRBJ1-1
D gene: .
CDR3 length: 14
clone size: few
V gene: TRBV5-8
CDR3 protein: CASRPGSLDTEAFF
CDR3 DNA: TGTGCCAGCAGACCCGGGTCTTTAGACACTGAAGCTTTCTTT

J gene: TRBJ2-7
D gene: TRBD1
CDR3 length: 13
clone size: .
V gene: TRBV3-1/TRBV3-2
CDR3 protein: CASSPYRGYEQYF
CDR3 DNA: TGTGCCAGCAGCCCTTACAGGGGCTACGAGCAGTACTTC

J gene: TRBJ1-5
D gene: .
CDR3 length: 13
clone size: .
V gene: TRBV11-3
CDR3 protein: CASSLRENQPQHF
CDR3 DNA: TGTGCCAGCAGCTTAAGAGAGAATCAGCCCCAGCATTTT

J gene: TRBJ2-3
D gene: .
CDR3 length: 13
clone size: .
V gene: TRBV7-9
CDR3 protein: CATRETGTDTQYF
CDR3 DNA: TGTGCCACCAGGGAGACCGGCACAGATACGCAGTATTTT

J gene: TRBJ1-5
D gene: .
CDR3 length: 14
clone size: .
V gene: TRBV6-4
CDR3 protein: CASSVRASGQPQHF
CDR3 DNA: TGTGCCAGCAGTGTGAGGGCCAGTGGTCAGCCCCAGCATTTT

J gene: TRBJ2-1
D gene: .
CDR3 length: 15
clone size: .
V gene: TRBV7-3
CDR3 protein: CASSFAGTRRNEQFF
CDR3 DNA: TGTGCCAGCAGCTTCGCCGGGACTCGACGCAATGAGCAGTTCTTC

J gene: TRBJ2-7
D gene: TRBD2
CDR3 length: 18
clone size: once
V gene: TRBV4-1
CDR3 protein: CASSQSTIPAGDYYEQYF
CDR3 DNA: TGCGCCAGCAGCCAGTCTACGATACCCGCGGGAGACTACTACGAGCAGTACTTC

J gene: TRBJ2-5
D gene: TRBD1
CDR3 length: 14
clone size: .
V gene: TRBV5-8
CDR3 protein: CASSPKDRPETQYF
CDR3 DNA: TGTGCCAGCAGCCCTAAGGACAGGCCGGAGACCCAGTACTTC

J gene: TRBJ2-3
D gene: .
CDR3 length: 14
clone size: few
V gene: TRBV5-1
CDR3 protein: CASSLGSQGDTQYF
CDR3 DNA: TGCGCCAGCAGCTTGGGTAGTCAGGGAGATACGCAGTATTTT

J gene: TRBJ2-7
D gene: .
CDR3 length: 13
clone size: .
V gene: TRBV27
CDR3 protein: CASSRTDLYEQYF
CDR3 DNA: TGTGCCAGCAGCCGGACAGACCTGTACGAGCAGTACTTC